This T cell receptor beta chain was captured in a study of metastatic and nonmetastatic thyroid tumors (dated by TCRdb to between 2020 and 2021). Context from the whole study: The researchers compared repertoires between peripheral blood samples and tumor or nodule tissue samples from patients with malignant or benign thyroid disease.

Library construction relied on PCR. The data were produced on an Illumina HiSeq 4000. The TCR beta-chain CDR3 region of each patient was profiled by high-throughput sequencing. On the study's bioinformatics: Drawing on CDR3 differences between clinicopathological groups, the researchers built a classifier meant to tell apart patients with distant-metastatic papillary thyroid cancer. To measure repertoire diversity the researchers used the Shannon index, while the Morisita-Horn index served to gauge how similar the tumor and blood repertoires were. TCRdb passed the public sequencing reads through fastp at Q25 and MiXCR, retaining productive beta sequences. TCRdb, not the original authors, processed these V and J calls. The sample contains 30,000 to 35,000 clones, roughly 15% of them found a single time. In total, the top ten clones hold 3% to 4% of the sample. Broad study findings and their caveats: TCR beta diversity was reported as significantly higher in malignant tumors than in benign nodules, in both blood and tumor samples.

Before undergoing thyroid surgery, none of the patients had been given any kind of treatment. Using T-cell receptor beta sequencing, the researchers looked back retrospectively at clinical samples from patients, gathered between about 2012 and 2019. At least ten counts were recorded for this clone. No cognate antigen has been identified for it. No base quality values were provided; no much bigger clone lies one nucleotide off. The CDR3 spans 15 residues, from the cysteine through the phenylalanine. Only the CDR3 portion is preserved as DNA: 45 bases, with reading frame beginning at the first base. The V end loses 2 bases and the J end loses 3 bases, and a stretch of 10 bases separates them. Looking up the germline V gene yields CDR1 KGHSH and CDR2 LQKENI.

The source material was blood. This sequence originates from a female donor with papillary thyroid cancer or a benign thyroid nodule (not recorded which). Some clones in this sample may be carry-over from other donors' samples. This chain is built from TRBV18 and TRBJ2-2; TRBD2 is a possible D gene, resting on 5 matching bases. At the DNA level, the sequence is TGTGCCAGCTCACCATATCGGGGAGACACCGGGGAGCTGTTTTTT. The encoded protein is CASSPYRGDTGELFF.